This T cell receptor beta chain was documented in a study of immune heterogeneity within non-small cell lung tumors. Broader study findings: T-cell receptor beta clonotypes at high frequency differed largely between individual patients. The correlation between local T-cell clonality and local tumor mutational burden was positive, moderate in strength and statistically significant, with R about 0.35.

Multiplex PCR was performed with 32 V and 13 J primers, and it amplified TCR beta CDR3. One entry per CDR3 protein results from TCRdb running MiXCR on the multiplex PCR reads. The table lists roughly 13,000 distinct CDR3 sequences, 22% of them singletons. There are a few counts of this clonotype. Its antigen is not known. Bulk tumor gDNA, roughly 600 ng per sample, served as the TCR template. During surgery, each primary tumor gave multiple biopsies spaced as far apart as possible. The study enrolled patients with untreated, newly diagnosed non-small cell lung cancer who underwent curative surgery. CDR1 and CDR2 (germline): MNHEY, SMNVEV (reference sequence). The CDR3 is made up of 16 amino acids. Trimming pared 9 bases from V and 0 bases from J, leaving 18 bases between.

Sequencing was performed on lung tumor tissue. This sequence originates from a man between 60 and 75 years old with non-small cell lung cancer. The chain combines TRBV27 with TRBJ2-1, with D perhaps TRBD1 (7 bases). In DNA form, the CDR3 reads TGTGCCAGACTACAGCAGGGGGGCCTCTCCTACAATGAGCAGTTCTTC. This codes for CARLQQGGLSYNEQFF.